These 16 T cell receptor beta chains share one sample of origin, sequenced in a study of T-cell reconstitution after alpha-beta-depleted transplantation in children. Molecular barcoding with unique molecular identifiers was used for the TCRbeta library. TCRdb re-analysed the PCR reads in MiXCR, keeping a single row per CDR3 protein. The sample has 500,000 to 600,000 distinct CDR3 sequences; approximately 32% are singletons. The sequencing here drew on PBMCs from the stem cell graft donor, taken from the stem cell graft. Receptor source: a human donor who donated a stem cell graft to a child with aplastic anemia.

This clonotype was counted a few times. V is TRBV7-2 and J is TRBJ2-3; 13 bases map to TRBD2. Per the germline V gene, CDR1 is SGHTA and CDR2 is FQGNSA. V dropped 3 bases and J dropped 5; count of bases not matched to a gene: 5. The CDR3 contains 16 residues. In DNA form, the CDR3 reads TGTGCCAGCAGCTTGTCACTAGCGGGAGGGGGAGATACGCAGTATTTT. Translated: CASSLSLAGGGDTQYF.

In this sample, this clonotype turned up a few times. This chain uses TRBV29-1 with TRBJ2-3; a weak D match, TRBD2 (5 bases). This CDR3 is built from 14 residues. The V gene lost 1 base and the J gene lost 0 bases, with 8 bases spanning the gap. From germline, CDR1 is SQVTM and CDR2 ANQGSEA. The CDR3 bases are TGCAGCGTTGAAGGGCGGGCTAGCACAGATACGCAGTATTTT. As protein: CSVEGRASTDTQYF.

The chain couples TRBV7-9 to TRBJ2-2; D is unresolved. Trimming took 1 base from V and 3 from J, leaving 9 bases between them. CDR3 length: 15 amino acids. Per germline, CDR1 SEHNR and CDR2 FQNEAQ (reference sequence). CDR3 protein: CASSLDGQYTGELFF. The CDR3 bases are TGTGCCAGCAGCTTAGACGGGCAGTACACCGGGGAGCTGTTTTTT.

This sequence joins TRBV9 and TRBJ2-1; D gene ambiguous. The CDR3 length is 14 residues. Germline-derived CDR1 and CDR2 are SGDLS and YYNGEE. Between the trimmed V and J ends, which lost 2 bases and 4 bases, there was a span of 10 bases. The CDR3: CASSVPGPYNEQFF. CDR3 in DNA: TGTGCCAGCAGCGTGCCGGGCCCTTACAATGAGCAGTTCTTC.

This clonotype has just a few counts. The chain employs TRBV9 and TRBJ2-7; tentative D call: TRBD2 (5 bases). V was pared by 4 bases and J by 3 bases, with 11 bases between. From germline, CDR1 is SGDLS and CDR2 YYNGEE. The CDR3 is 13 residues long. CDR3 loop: CASSTARGYEQYV. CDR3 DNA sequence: TGTGCCAGCAGCACAGCTCGGGGCTACGAGCAGTACGTC.

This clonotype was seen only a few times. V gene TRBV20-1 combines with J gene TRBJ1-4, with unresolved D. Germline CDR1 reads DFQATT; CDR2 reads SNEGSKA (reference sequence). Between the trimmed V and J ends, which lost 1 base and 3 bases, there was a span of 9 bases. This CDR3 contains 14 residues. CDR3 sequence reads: CSARAAGSNEKLFF. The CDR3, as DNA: TGCAGTGCTAGAGCTGCTGGGTCTAATGAAAAACTGTTTTTT.

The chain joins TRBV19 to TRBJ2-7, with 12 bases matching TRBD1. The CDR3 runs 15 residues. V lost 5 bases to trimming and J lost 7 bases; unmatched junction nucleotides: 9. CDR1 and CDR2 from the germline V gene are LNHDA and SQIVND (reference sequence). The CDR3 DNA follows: TGTGCCAGTAGTGGGGGACAGGGGGCAGATAATGAGCAGTACGTC. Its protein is CASSGGQGADNEQYV.

The CDR3 DNA sequence: TGCGCCAGCAGCCAAGGGTGGGTAGCTGGGGCCAACGTCCTGACTTTC. This encodes CASSQGWVAGANVLTF. The chain is built from TRBV4-3 and TRBJ2-6; D call uncertain. The CDR3 is made up of 16 amino acids. Trimming cost V 1 base and J 2 bases, with 9 bases left between them. CDR1 LGHNA and CDR2 YSLEER come from the germline V gene.

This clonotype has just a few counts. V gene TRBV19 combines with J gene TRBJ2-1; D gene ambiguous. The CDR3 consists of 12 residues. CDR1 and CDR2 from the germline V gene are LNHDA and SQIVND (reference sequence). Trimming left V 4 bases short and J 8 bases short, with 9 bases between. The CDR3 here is CASSKGRHEQFF. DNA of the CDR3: TGTGCCAGTAGTAAGGGCAGGCATGAGCAGTTCTTC.

Written as DNA, the CDR3 is TGTGCCAGTAACCAGGGGCGGAACACTGAAGCTTTCTTT. This codes for CASNQGRNTEAFF. This chain links TRBV12-3 or TRBV12-4 with TRBJ1-1; possibly TRBD1 for D (6 bases). The CDR3 is 13 amino acids. Trimming removed 9 bases from V and 1 base from J, with 12 bases in between.

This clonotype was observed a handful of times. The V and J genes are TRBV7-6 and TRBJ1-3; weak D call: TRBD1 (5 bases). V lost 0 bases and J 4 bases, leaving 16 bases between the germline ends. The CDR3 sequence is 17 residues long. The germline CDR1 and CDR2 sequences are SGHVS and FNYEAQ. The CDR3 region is CASSLAGTSTLGNTIYF. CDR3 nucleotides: TGTGCCAGCAGCTTAGCCGGGACTTCAACGCTGGGAAACACCATATATTTT.

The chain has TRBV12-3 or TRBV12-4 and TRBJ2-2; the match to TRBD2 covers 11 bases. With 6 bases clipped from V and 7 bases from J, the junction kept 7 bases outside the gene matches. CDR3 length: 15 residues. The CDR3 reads CASSTPGTSGGELFF. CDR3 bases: TGTGCCAGCAGCACCCCCGGGACTAGCGGCGGGGAGCTGTTTTTT.

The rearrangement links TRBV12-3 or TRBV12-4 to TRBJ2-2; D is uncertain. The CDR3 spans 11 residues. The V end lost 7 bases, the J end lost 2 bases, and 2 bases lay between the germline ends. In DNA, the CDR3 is TGTGCCAGCACCAACACCGGGGAGCTGTTTTTT. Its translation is CASTNTGELFF.

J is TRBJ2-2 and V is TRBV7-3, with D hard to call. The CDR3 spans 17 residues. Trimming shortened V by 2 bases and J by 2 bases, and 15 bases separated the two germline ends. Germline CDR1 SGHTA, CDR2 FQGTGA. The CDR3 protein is CASSLGVPGSNTGELFF. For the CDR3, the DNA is TGTGCCAGCAGCTTAGGTGTGCCAGGAAGCAACACCGGGGAGCTGTTTTTT.

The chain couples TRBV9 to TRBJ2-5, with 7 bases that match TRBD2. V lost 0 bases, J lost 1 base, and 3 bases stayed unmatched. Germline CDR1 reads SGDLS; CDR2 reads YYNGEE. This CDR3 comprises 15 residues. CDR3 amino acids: CASSVAGGIQETQYF. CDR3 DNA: TGTGCCAGCAGCGTAGCGGGAGGAATCCAAGAGACCCAGTACTTC.

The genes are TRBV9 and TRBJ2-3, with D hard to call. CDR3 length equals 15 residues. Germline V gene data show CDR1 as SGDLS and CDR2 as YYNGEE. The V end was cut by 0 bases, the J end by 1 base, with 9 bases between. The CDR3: CASSVEVGRTDTQYF. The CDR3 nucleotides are TGTGCCAGCAGCGTAGAGGTAGGCCGCACAGATACGCAGTATTTT. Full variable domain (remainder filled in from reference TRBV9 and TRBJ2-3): DSGVTQTPKHLITATGQRVTLRCSPRSGDLSVYWYQQSLDQGLQFLIQYYNGEERAKGNILERFSAQQFPDLHSELNLSSLELGDSALYFCASSVEVGRTDTQYFGPGTRLTVL.